This entry lists 14 T cell receptor beta chains sequenced from one sample in a study of beta chain features in type 1 diabetes. Reverse transcribing all isolated RNA meant expressed TCRB transcripts were sequenced. TCRdb's table, derived via immunoSEQ multiplex PCR, lists solely in-frame clones and lacks some. The sample contains hundreds of thousands of clones, 15% to 17% of which appear only once. The sequencing input was naive CD4+ T cells from blood. These receptors were taken from a man aged 18-30 years in good health.

This clone was seen ten or more times. V and J are TRBV4-2 and TRBJ2-4; D perhaps matches TRBD1 (5 bases). Between the trimmed V and J ends, which lost 1 base and 7 bases, there was a span of 11 bases. Per the germline V gene, CDR1 is LGHNA and CDR2 is YNFKEQ. The CDR3 is 14 residues long. The chain's CDR3 is CASSQAQGNNIQYF. For the CDR3, the DNA is TGTGCCAGCAGCCAAGCCCAGGGTAACAACATTCAGTACTTC.

This clone was recorded at least ten times. The chain carries TRBV28 and TRBJ1-5, with D perhaps TRBD1 (5 bases). Trimming shortened V by 11 bases and J by 5 bases, and 13 bases separated the two germline ends. Germline lookup yields CDR1 MDHEN and CDR2 SYDVKM. The CDR3 totals 12 residues. The DNA of the CDR3 is TGTGCCTCCGACGGGGCGTATCAGCCCCAGCATTTT. Its translation: CASDGAYQPQHF.

J is TRBJ2-5 and V is TRBV4-1, with TRBD2 matching 11 bases. Trimming cost V 2 bases and J 2 bases; bases outside gene matches: 7. This CDR3 spans 17 amino acids. From germline, CDR1 is MGHRA and CDR2 YSYEKL. CDR3 bases: TGCGCCAGCAGCCAACTTTTCGGACTAGCGGGTCAAGAGACCCAGTACTTC. Its protein is CASSQLFGLAGQETQYF.

As for this clone: The limits of the CDR3 on the DNA are not certain, so only TCRdb's listed CDR3 is given. The genes are TRBV2 and TRBJ1-1. Germline V gives CDR1 SNHLY, CDR2 FYNNEI. The CDR3 adds up to 12 amino acids, both ends counted. The CDR3 sequence is CASSLVGGGTFF.

This clone was detected a few times. The rearrangement uses TRBV11-2 and TRBJ2-2, with a possible D match to TRBD1 (6 bases). The V end lost 2 bases, the J end lost 7 bases, and 8 bases lay between the germline ends. Germline values: CDR1 SGHAT, CDR2 FQNNGV. This CDR3 region has 13 residues. CDR3 DNA: TGTGCCAGCAGCTTAAAACAGGGCGGGGAGCTGTTTTTT. As protein: CASSLKQGGELFF.

The rearrangement joins TRBV29-1 to TRBJ2-3, with 11 bases lining up with TRBD2. Germline trimming cut 4 bases from V and 0 bases from J; bases unmatched to any gene: 6. There are 16 residues in the CDR3. CDR1 SQVTM and CDR2 ANQGSEA come from the germline V gene. CDR3 bases: TGCAGCGTTGCCCGACTAGCGGGACGTAGCACAGATACGCAGTATTTT. It translates to CSVARLAGRSTDTQYF.

The chain has TRBV28 and TRBJ2-7, with 11 bases lining up with TRBD2. J lost 0 bases, V lost 6 bases, and 7 bases had no gene match. This CDR3 is built from 16 residues. Germline lookup yields CDR1 MDHEN and CDR2 SYDVKM. Here the CDR3 DNA reads TGTGCCAGCAGGAGACATGGGACTAGCGGCTCCTACGAGCAGTACTTC. Amino acid sequence: CASRRHGTSGSYEQYF.

This clone came up a few times. V and J are TRBV7-2 and TRBJ2-7; D uncertain. Germline V gene sequence: CDR1 SGHTA, CDR2 FQGNSA. The CDR3 sequence is 14 residues long. V was cut by 4 bases and J by 7 bases, with 17 bases left in between. The CDR3 DNA sequence: TGTGCCAGCAGCTCCGTCGGACGGAGCTATGAGCAGTACTTC. Protein product: CASSSVGRSYEQYF.

This sequence joins TRBV29-1 and TRBJ1-1; no clear D gene. The V gene's germline CDR1 is SQVTM and CDR2 ANQGSEA. Trimming stripped 4 bases from V and 1 base from J, with 10 bases between. This CDR3 has 13 residues. This CDR3 reads CSVVAGGNTEAFF. As DNA, the CDR3 is TGCAGCGTTGTCGCGGGAGGGAACACTGAAGCTTTCTTT. Combining the CDR3 with reference TRBV29-1 and TRBJ1-1 gives the whole variable domain SAVISQKPSRDICQRGTSLTIQCQVDSQVTMMFWYRQQPGQSLTLIATANQGSEATYESGFVIDKFPISRPNLTFSTLTVSNMSPEDSSIYLCSVVAGGNTEAFFGQGTRLTVV.

This chain links TRBV5-1 with TRBJ1-1, with D tentatively TRBD1 (6 bases). Germline-derived CDR1 and CDR2 are SGHRS and YFSETQ. Between the trimmed V and J ends, which lost 3 bases and 3 bases, there was a span of 12 bases. The CDR3 runs 14 residues. Here the CDR3 reads CASSYDRLHTEAFF. As DNA, the CDR3 is TGCGCCAGCAGCTATGACAGGTTGCACACTGAAGCTTTCTTT. The full variable domain, in which reference TRBV5-1 and TRBJ1-1 provide the parts outside the CDR3, is KAGVTQTPRYLIKTRGQQVTLSCSPISGHRSVSWYQQTPGQGLQFLFEYFSETQRNKGNFPGRFSGRQFSNSRSEMNVSTLELGDSALYLCASSYDRLHTEAFFGQGTRLTVV.

This clone was seen only a few times. CDR3 DNA: TGCGCCAGCAGCTCCGGGACAGGGGGCTGGAACACTGAAGCTTTCTTT. This sequence encodes CASSSGTGGWNTEAFF. The chain joins TRBV5-1 to TRBJ1-1; TRBD1 aligns across 12 bases. V lost 3 bases to trimming and J lost 1 base; unmatched junction nucleotides: 4. The CDR3 has 16 residues. CDR1 is SGHRS and CDR2 is YFSETQ in the germline V gene. Looking up the rest from reference TRBV5-1 and TRBJ1-1 gives the full variable domain: KAGVTQTPRYLIKTRGQQVTLSCSPISGHRSVSWYQQTPGQGLQFLFEYFSETQRNKGNFPGRFSGRQFSNSRSEMNVSTLELGDSALYLCASSSGTGGWNTEAFFGQGTRLTVV.

The CDR3 sequence: CASSQLDRAPGNTIYF. Here the CDR3 DNA reads TGCGCCAGCAGCCAGCTAGACAGGGCTCCTGGAAACACCATATATTTT. The chain recombines TRBV4-3 with TRBJ1-3; 7 bases align to TRBD1. This CDR3 contains 16 residues. Germline trimming cut 3 bases from V and 2 bases from J; bases unmatched to any gene: 7. Germline CDR1 reads LGHNA; CDR2 reads YSLEER.

This rearrangement joins TRBV7-3 to TRBJ1-5; D might be TRBD1 (5 bases). The length of the CDR3 is 13 residues. Germline V lookup: CDR1 SGHTA, CDR2 FQGTGA. The V end was cut by 1 base, the J end by 9 bases, with 10 bases between. This chain's CDR3 is CASSLIGGAPQHF. The DNA for the CDR3 is TGTGCCAGCAGCTTAATTGGCGGGGCGCCCCAGCATTTT.

V usage is TRBV6-5 and J usage is TRBJ2-1; 13 bases match TRBD2. Germline V gives CDR1 MNHEY, CDR2 SVGAGI. The CDR3 runs 15 residues. Losses at the gene ends were 4 bases for V and 7 bases for J; bases not matched to a gene: 4. Here the CDR3 reads CASSSGLAGTNEQFF. CDR3 coding DNA: TGTGCCAGCAGTTCGGGACTAGCGGGGACAAATGAGCAGTTCTTC.